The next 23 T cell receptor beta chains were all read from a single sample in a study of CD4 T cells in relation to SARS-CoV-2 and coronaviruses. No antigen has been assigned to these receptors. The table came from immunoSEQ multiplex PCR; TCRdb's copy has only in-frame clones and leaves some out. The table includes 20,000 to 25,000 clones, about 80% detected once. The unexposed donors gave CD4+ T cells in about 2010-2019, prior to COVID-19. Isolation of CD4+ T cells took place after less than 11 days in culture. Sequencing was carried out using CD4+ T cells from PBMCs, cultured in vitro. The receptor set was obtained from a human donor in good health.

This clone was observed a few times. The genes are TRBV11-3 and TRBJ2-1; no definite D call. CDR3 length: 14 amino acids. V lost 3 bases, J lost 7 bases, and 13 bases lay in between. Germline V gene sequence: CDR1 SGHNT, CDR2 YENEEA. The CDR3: CASSFGQARNEQFF. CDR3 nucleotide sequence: TGTGCCAGCAGCTTCGGTCAAGCACGGAATGAGCAGTTCTTC. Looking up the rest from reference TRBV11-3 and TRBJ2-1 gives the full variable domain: EAGVVQSPRYKIIEKKQPVAFWCNPISGHNTLYWYLQNLGQGPELLIRYENEEAVDDSQLPKDRFSAERLKGVDSTLKIQPAELGDSAVYLCASSFGQARNEQFFGPGTRLTVL.

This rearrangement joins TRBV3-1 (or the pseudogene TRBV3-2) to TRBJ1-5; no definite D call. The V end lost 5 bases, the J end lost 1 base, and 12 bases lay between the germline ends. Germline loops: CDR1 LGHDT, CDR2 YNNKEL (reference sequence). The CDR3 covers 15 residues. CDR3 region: CASSSDSASNQPQHF. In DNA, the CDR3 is TGTGCCAGCAGCTCAGACTCGGCAAGCAATCAGCCCCAGCATTTT.

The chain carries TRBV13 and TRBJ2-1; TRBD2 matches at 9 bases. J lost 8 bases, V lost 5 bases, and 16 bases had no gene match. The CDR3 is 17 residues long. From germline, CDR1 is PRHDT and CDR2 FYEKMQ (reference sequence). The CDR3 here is CASSLISLSGRLYEQFF. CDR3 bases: TGTGCCAGCAGCCTGATTTCCCTTAGCGGGAGATTGTATGAGCAGTTCTTC.

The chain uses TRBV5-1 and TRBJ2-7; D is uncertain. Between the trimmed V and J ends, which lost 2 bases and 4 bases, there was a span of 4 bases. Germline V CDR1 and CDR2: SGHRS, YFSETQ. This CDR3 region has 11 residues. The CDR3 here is CASSFLYEQYF. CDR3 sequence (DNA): TGCGCCAGCAGCTTTCTTTACGAGCAGTACTTC.

CDR3 region: CASSGRITGELFF. In nucleotides, the CDR3 is TGTGCCAGTAGTGGCAGGATCACCGGGGAGCTGTTTTTT. The J gene is TRBJ2-2, the V gene TRBV19; D uncertain. This CDR3 contains 13 residues. V lost 5 bases and J lost 4, with 8 bases in between. The germline V gene encodes CDR1 LNHDA and CDR2 SQIVND (reference sequence).

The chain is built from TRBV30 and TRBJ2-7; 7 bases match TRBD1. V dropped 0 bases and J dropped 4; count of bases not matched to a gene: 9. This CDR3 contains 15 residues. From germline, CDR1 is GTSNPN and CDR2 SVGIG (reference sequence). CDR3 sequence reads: CAWSVKGARRYEQYF. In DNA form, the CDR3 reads TGTGCCTGGAGTGTCAAGGGGGCGCGGCGTTACGAGCAGTACTTC. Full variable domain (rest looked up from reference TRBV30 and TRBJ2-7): SQTIHQWPATLVQPVGSPLSLECTVEGTSNPNLYWYRQAAGRGLQLLFYSVGIGQISSEVPQNLSASRPQDRQFILSSKKLLLSDSGFYLCAWSVKGARRYEQYFGPGTRLTVT.

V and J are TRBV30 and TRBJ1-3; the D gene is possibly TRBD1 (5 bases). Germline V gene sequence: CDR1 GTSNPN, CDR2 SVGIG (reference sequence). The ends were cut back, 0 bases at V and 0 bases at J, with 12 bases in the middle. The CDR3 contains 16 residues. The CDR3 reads CAWSVRVRGSGNTIYF. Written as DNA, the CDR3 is TGTGCCTGGAGTGTACGGGTGAGGGGCTCTGGAAACACCATATATTTT.

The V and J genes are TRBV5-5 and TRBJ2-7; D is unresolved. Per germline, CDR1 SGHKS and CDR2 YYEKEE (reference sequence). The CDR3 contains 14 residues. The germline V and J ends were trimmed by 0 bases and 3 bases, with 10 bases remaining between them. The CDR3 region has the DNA TGTGCCAGCAGCTTGGCCAGTGGGGTCTACGAGCAGTACTTC. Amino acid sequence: CASSLASGVYEQYF. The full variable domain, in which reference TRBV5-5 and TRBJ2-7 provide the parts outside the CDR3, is DAGVTQSPTHLIKTRGQQVTLRCSPISGHKSVSWYQQVLGQGPQFIFQYYEKEERGRGNFPDRFSARQFPNYSSELNVNALLLGDSALYLCASSLASGVYEQYFGPGTRLTVT.

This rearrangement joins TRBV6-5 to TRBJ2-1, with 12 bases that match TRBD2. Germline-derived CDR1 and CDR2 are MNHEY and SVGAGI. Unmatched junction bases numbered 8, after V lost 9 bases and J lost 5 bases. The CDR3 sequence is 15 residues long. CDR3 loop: CASGRTSGTNNEQFF. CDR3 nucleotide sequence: TGTGCCAGTGGTCGGACTAGCGGGACAAACAATGAGCAGTTCTTC.

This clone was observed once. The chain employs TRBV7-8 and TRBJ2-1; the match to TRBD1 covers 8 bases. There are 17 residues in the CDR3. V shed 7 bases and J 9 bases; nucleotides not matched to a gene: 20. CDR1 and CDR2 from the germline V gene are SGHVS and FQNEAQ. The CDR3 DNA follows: TGTGCCAGCACCAAATTCGGTGCAGGGGGCGTTTATAGTGAGCAGTTCTTC. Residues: CASTKFGAGGVYSEQFF.

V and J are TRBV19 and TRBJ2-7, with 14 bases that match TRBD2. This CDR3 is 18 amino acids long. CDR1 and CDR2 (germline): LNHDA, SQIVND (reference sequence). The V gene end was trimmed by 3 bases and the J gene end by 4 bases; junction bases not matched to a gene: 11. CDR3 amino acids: CASSISTGTSGSIYEQYF. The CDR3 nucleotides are TGTGCCAGTAGTATCTCGACAGGGACTAGCGGGAGCATTTACGAGCAGTACTTC.

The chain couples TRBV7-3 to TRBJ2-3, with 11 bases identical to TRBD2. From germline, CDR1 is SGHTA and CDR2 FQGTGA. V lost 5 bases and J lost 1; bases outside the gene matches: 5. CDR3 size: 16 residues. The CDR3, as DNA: TGTGCCAGCAGCCTTATGGGACTAGCGGGCACAGATACGCAGTATTTT. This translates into CASSLMGLAGTDTQYF.

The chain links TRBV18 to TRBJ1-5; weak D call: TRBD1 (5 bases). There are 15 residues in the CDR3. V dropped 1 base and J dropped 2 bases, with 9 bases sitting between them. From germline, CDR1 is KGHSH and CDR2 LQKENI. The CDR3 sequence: CASSPLGDGNQPQHF. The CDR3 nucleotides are TGTGCCAGCTCACCACTCGGGGACGGCAATCAGCCCCAGCATTTT.

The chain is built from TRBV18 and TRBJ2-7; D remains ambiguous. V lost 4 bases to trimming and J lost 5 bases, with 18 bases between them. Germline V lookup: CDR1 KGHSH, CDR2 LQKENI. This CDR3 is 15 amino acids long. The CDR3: CASSQGSHPRHEQYF. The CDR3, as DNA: TGTGCCAGCTCACAGGGTAGTCATCCTCGGCACGAGCAGTACTTC.

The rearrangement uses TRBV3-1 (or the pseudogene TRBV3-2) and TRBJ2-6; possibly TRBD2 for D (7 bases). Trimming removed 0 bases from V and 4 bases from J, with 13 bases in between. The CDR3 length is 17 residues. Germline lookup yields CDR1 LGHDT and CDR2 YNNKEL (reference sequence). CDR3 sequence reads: CASSQDWGGLGANVLTF. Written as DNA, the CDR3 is TGTGCCAGCAGCCAAGACTGGGGGGGGCTCGGGGCCAACGTCCTGACTTTC.

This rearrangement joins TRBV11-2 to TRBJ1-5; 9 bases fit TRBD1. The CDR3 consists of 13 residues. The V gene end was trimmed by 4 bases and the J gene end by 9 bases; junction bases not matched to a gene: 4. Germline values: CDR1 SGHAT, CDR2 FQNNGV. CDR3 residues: CASSWDREGPQHF. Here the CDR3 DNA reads TGTGCCAGCAGCTGGGACAGGGAGGGGCCCCAGCATTTT.

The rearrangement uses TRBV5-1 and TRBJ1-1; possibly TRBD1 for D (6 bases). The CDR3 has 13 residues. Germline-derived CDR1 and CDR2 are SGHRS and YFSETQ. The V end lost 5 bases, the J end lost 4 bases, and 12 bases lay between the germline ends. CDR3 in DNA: TGCGCCAGCAGATTGAAGGACAGCACTGAAGCTTTCTTT. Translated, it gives CASRLKDSTEAFF.

In DNA form, the CDR3 reads TGTGCCACCAGTGACCCCGGGGCACCCTACGAGCAGTACTTC. Its protein product is CATSDPGAPYEQYF. The J gene is TRBJ2-7, the V gene TRBV24-1; D might be TRBD1 or TRBD2, each matching 5 bases. V lost 4 bases, J lost 2 bases, and 11 bases lay in between. Germline CDR1 and CDR2: KGHDR and SFDVKD. CDR3 size: 14 residues.

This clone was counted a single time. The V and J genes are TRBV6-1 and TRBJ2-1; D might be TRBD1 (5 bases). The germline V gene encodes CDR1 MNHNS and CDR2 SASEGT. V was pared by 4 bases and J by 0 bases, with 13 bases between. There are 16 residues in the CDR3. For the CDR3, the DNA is TGTGCCAGCAGTGGTAAGGGGCTGCGCTCCTACAATGAGCAGTTCTTC. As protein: CASSGKGLRSYNEQFF.

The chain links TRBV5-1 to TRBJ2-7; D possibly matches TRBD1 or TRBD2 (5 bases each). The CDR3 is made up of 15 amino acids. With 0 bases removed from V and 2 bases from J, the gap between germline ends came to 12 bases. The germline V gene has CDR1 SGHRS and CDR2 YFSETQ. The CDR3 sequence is CASSLAPRGTYEQYF. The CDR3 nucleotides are TGCGCCAGCAGCTTGGCCCCGAGGGGTACCTACGAGCAGTACTTC. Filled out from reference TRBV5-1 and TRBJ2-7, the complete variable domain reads KAGVTQTPRYLIKTRGQQVTLSCSPISGHRSVSWYQQTPGQGLQFLFEYFSETQRNKGNFPGRFSGRQFSNSRSEMNVSTLELGDSALYLCASSLAPRGTYEQYFGPGTRLTVT.

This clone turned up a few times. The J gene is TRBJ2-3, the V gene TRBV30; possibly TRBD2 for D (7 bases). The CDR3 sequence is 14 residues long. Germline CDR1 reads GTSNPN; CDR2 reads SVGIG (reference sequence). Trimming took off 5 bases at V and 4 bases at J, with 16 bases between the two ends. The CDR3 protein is CAWGPRGAADTQYF. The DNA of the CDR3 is TGTGCCTGGGGTCCTCGGGGGGCGGCAGATACGCAGTATTTT.

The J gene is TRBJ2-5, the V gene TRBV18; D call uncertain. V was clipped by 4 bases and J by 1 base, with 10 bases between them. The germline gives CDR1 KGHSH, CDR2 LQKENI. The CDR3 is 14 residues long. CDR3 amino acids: CASSQSELQETQYF. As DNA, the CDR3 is TGTGCCAGCTCACAGTCGGAACTCCAAGAGACCCAGTACTTC.

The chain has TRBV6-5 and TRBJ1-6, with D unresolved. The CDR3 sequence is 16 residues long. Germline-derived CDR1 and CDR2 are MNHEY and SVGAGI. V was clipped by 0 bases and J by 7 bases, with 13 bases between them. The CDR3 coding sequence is TGTGCCAGCAGTTACTCGTCTCAGGCCAGCAATTCACCCCTCCACTTT. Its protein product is CASSYSSQASNSPLHF.